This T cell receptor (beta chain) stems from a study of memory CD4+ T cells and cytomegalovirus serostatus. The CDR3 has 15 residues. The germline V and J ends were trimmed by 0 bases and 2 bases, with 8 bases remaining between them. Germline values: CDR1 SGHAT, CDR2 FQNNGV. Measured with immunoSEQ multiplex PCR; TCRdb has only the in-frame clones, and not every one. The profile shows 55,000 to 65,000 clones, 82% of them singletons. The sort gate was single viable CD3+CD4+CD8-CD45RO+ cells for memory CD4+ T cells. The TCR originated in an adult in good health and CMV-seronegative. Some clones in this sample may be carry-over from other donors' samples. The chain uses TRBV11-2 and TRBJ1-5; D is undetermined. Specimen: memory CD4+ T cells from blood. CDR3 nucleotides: TGTGCCAGCAGCTTAGATCGTGGGGGCAATCAGCCCCAGCATTTT. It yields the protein CASSLDRGGNQPQHF.